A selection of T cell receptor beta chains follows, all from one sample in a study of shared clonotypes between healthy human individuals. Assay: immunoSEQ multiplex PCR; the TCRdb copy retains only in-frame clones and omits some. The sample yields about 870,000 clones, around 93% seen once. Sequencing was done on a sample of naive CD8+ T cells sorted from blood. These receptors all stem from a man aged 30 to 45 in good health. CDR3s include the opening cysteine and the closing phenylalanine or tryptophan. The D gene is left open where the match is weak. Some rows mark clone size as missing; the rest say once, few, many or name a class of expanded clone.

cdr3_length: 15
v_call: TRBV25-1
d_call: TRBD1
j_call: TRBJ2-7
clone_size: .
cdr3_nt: TGTGCCAGCACCAGCCCGGGACAGACTTCCTACGAGCAGTACTTC
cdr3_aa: CASTSPGQTSYEQYF

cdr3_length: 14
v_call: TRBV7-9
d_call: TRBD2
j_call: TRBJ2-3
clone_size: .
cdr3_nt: TGTGCCAGCAGCCCGGAACTAGCGGGGGATACGCAGTATTTT
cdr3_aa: CASSPELAGDTQYF

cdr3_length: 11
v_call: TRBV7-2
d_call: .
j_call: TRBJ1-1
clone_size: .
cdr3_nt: TGTGCCAGCAGCTTAAGAGGTGAAGCTTTCTTT
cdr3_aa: CASSLRGEAFF

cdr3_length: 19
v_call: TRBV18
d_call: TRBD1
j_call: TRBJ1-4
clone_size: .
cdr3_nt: TGTGCCAGCTCACTAGGACAGGGGATTCTACGGCCAACTAATGAAAAACTGTTTTTT
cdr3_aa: CASSLGQGILRPTNEKLFF

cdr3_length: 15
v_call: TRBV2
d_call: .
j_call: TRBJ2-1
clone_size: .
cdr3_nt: TGTGCCAGCAGTGAAGGATTGGGCTCCTACAATGAGCAGTTCTTC
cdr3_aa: CASSEGLGSYNEQFF

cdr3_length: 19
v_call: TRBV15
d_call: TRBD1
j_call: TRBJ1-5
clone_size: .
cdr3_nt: TGTGCCACCAGCCCAAGAACGATCATTCAGGGGGCTGGCAATCAGCCCCAGCATTTT
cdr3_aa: CATSPRTIIQGAGNQPQHF

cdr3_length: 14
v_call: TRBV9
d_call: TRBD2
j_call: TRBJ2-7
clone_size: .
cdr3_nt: TGTGCCAGCAGCGTAGAGAGCGGGGCCTACGAGCAGTACTTC
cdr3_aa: CASSVESGAYEQYF

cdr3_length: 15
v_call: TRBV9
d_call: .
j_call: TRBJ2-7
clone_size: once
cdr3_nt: TGTGCCAGCAGCGAGTTTAGCGAACCCTCCTACGAGCAGTACTTC
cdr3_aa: CASSEFSEPSYEQYF

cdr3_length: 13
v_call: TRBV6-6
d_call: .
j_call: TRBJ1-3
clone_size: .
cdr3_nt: TGTGCCAGCGGGGACATGGGGGGGAGCACCATATATTTT
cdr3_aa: CASGDMGGSTIYF

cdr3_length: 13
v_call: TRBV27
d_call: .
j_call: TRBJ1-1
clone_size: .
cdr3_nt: TGTGCCAGCAGTGCACTGTCTCCCGTACAAGCTTTCTTT
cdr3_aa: CASSALSPVQAFF

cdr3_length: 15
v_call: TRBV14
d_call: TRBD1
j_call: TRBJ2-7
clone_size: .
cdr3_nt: TGTGCCAGCAGCCACCCTAGGACAGGGGTTTCCGAGCAGTACTTC
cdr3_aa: CASSHPRTGVSEQYF

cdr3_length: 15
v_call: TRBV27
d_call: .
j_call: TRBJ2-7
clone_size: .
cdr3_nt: TGTGCCAGCAGTTTAGGACATCCCGCCTCCTACGAGCAGTACTTC
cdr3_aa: CASSLGHPASYEQYF

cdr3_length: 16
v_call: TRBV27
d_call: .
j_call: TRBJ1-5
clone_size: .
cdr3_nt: TGTGCCAGCAGTTTATATTCAGGGCTCCGCAATCAGCCCCAGCATTTT
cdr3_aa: CASSLYSGLRNQPQHF

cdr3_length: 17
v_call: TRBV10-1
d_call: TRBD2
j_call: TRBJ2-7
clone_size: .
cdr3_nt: TGCGCCAGCAGTGAGCATCAGCTGGGACTAGCGGCTGGCGAGCAGTACTTC
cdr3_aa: CASSEHQLGLAAGEQYF

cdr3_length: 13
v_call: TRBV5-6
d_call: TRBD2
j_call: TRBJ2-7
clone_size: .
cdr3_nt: TGTGCCAGCAGCTCGCGGGGGGTCTACGAGCAGTACTTC
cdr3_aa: CASSSRGVYEQYF

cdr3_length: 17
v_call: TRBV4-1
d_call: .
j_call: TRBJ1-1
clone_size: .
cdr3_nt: TGCGCCAGCAGCCAAGACAGGTCCTCCGCCCCGAACACTGAAGCTTTCTTT
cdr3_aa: CASSQDRSSAPNTEAFF

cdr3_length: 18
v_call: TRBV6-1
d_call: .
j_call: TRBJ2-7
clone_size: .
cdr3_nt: TGTGCCAGCAGTGAAGCGCGGCGCAGACCACAACTTGGTAACGAGCAGTACTTC
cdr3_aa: CASSEARRRPQLGNEQYF

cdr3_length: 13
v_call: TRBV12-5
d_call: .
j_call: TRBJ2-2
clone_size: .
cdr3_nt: TGTGCTAGTGGGGCCACGAACACCGGGGAGCTGTTTTTT
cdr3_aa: CASGATNTGELFF

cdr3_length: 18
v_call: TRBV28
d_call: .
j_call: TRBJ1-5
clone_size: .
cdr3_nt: TGTGCCAGCAACTTTGTCAGGGAAAAACCAAATAGCAATCAGCCCCAGCATTTT
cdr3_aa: CASNFVREKPNSNQPQHF

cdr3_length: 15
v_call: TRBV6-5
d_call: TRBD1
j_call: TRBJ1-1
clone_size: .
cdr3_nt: TGTGCCAGCAGTCGACAGGGGGTTCTGGGAACTGAAGCTTTCTTT
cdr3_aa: CASSRQGVLGTEAFF

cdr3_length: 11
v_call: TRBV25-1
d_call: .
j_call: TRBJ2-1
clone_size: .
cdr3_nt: TGTGCCAGCACCAGGGACAATGAGCAGTTCTTC
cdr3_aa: CASTRDNEQFF

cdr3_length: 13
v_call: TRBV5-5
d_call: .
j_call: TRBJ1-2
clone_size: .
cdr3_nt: TGTGCCAGCAGCTTGGTCGGACAAAGTGGCTACACCTTC
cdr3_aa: CASSLVGQSGYTF

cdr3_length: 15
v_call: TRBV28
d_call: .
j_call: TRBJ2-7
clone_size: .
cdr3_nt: TGTGCCAGCAGTTTTCACAGCACGTCTACCTACGAGCAGTACTTC
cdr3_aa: CASSFHSTSTYEQYF

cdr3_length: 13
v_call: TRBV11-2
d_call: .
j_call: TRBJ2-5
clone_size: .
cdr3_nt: TGTGCCAGCAGGCCCAGGGGAGTTGAGACCCAGTACTTC
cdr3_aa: CASRPRGVETQYF

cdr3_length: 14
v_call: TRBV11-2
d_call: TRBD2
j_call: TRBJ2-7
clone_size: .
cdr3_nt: TGTGCCAGCAGCTTGGTTTCGGGGGGCTACGAGCAGTACTTC
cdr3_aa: CASSLVSGGYEQYF

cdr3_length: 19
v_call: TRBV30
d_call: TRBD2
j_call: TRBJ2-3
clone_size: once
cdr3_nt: TGTGCCTGGAGTGTACTAGGAAAAATAGCGGGCCTAAGCACAGATACGCAGTATTTT
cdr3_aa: CAWSVLGKIAGLSTDTQYF

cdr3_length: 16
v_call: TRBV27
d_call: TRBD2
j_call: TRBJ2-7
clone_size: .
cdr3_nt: TGTGCCAGCAGTTTAAGCGCGGGAGGGCTCTCCTACGAGCAGTACTTC
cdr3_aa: CASSLSAGGLSYEQYF

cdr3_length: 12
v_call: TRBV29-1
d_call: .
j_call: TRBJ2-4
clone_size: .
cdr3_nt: TGCAGCGTTGTTACGGCGGGAAACATTCAGTACTTC
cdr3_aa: CSVVTAGNIQYF

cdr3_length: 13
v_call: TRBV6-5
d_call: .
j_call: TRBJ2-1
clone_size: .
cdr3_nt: TGTGCCAGCAGTTACGCTAGTAACCATGAGCAGTTCTTC
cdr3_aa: CASSYASNHEQFF

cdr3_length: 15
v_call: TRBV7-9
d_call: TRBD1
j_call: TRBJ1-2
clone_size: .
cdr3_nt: TGTGCCAGCAGCCCGCAGGGGGGCAGGGACTATGGCTACACCTTC
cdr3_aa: CASSPQGGRDYGYTF

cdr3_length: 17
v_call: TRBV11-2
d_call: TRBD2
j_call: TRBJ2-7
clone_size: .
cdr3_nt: TGTGCCAGCAGCTTAGTCTTGCTAGCGGGACCACAGTCGGAGCAGTACTTC
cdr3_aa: CASSLVLLAGPQSEQYF

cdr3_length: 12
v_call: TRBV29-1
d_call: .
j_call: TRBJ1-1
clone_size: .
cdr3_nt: TGCAGCGTTGAGCAGATGAACACTGAAGCTTTCTTT
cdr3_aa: CSVEQMNTEAFF

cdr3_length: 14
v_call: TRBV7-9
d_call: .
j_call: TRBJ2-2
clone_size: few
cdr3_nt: TGTGCCAGCGAACCGGGACTGGCCACCGGGGAGCTGTTTTTT
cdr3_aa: CASEPGLATGELFF

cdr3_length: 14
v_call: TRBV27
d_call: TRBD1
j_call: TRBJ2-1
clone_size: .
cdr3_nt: TGTGCCAGCACCACGGGGACAGGGGATGATGAGCAGTTCTTC
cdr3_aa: CASTTGTGDDEQFF

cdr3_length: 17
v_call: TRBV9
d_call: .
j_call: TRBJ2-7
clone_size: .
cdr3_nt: TGTGCCAGCAGCCCGACCCTATTGACCCAGGCCAATTACGAGCAGTACTTC
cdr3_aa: CASSPTLLTQANYEQYF

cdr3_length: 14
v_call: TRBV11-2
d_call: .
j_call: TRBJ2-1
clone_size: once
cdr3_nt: TGTGCCAGCACCTGGGAAGGGGGTTACAATGAGCAGTTCTTC
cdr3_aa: CASTWEGGYNEQFF

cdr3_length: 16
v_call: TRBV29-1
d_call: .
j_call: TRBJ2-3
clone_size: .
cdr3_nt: TGCAGCGTTGAAAAGGTTGGGGTAGCGGATACAGATACGCAGTATTTT
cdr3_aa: CSVEKVGVADTDTQYF

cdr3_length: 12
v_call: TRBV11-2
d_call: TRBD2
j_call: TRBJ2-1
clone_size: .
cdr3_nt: TGTGCCAGCAGCTCCGAGCGGGAGGGTCCGTTCTTC
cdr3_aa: CASSSEREGPFF